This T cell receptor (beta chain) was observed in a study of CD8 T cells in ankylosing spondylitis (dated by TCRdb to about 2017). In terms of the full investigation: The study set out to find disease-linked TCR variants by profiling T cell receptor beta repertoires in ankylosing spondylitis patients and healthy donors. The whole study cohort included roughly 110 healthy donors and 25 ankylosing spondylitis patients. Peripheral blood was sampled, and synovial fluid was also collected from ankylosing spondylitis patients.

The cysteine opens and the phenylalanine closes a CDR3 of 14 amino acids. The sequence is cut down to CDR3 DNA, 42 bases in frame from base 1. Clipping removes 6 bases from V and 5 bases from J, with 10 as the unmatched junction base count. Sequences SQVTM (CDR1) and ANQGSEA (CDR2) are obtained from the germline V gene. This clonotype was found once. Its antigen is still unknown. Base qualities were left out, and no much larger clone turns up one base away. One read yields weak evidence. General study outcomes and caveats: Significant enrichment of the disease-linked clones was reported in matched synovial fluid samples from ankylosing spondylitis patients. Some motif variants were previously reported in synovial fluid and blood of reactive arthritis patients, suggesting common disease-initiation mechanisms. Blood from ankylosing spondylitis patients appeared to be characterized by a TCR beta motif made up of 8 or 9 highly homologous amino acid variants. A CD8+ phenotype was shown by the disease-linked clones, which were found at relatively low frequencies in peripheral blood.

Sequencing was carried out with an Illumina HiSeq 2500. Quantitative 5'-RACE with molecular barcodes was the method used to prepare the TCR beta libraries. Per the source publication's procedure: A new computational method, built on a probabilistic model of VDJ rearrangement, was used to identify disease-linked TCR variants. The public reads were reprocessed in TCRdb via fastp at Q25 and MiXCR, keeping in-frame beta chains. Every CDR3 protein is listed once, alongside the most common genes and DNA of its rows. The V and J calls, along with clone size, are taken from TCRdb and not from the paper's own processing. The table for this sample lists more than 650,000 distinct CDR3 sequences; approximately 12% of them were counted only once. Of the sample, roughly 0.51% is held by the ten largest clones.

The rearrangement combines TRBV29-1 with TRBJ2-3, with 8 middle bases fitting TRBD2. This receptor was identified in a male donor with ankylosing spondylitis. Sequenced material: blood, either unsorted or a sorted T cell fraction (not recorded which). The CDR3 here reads CSVHTSGRKDTQYF. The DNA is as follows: TGCAGCGTGCATACTAGCGGCCGGAAAGATACGCAGTATTTT.